The 30 T cell receptor beta chains in this list originate from one sample, sequenced in a study of T-cell memory formation after mild COVID-19. TCRdb re-derived calls from the 5' RACE reads in MiXCR, one entry per CDR3 protein. Of around 120,000 distinct CDR3 sequences listed, roughly 15% are singletons. The sequenced sample consisted of PBMCs or a T cell subset sorted from them (not recorded which). The receptors originated from an adult woman who had mild COVID-19 (a few samples of this study predate the infection). Cell type and time point are not known.

The chain uses TRBV7-2 and TRBJ2-3, with D possibly being TRBD1 (6 bases). This CDR3 is 17 amino acids long. V was cut by 4 bases and J by 4 bases, with 21 bases left in between. CDR1 and CDR2 from the germline V gene are SGHTA and FQGNSA. The CDR3 spells CASSSRLWSGVADTQYF. The CDR3 DNA follows: TGTGCCAGCAGCTCCCGTTTATGGTCAGGGGTCGCAGATACGCAGTATTTT.

The chain recombines TRBV7-3 with TRBJ2-1, with 7 bases fitting TRBD1. The CDR3 has 13 residues. V shed 5 bases and J 6 bases; nucleotides not matched to a gene: 4. The germline V gene has CDR1 SGHTA and CDR2 FQGTGA. The CDR3 region is CASSGQAGNEQFF. In nucleotides, the CDR3 is TGTGCCAGCAGCGGACAGGCGGGCAATGAGCAGTTCTTC. Looking up the rest from reference TRBV7-3 and TRBJ2-1 gives the full variable domain: GAGVSQTPSNKVTEKGKYVELRCDPISGHTALYWYRQSLGQGPEFLIYFQGTGAADDSGLPNDRFFAVRPEGSVSTLKIQRTERGDSAVYLCASSGQAGNEQFFGPGTRLTVL.

The rearrangement joins TRBV12-3 or TRBV12-4 to TRBJ2-3; D is unresolved. Trimming removed 1 base at V and 5 bases at J, with 7 bases between. The CDR3 is 13 amino acids. CDR3 in DNA: TGTGCCAGCAGTTTAGGGAGTCGAGATACGCAGTATTTT. Amino acid sequence: CASSLGSRDTQYF.

This clonotype was detected a few times. This chain connects TRBV24-1 to TRBJ1-5, with D possibly matching TRBD1 (6 bases). The CDR3 spans 16 residues. V was clipped by 6 bases and J by 1 base, with 15 bases between them. CDR1 is KGHDR and CDR2 is SFDVKD in the germline V gene. The CDR3 spells CATSPRSGGSNQPQHF. CDR3 DNA: TGTGCCACCAGTCCTCGAAGCGGGGGCAGCAATCAGCCCCAGCATTTT.

This clonotype has a handful of counts. This chain links TRBV7-2 with TRBJ2-1, with D tentatively TRBD2 (6 bases). With 5 bases removed from V and 6 bases from J, the gap between germline ends came to 17 bases. The germline CDR1 and CDR2 sequences are SGHTA and FQGNSA. The CDR3 runs 15 residues. CDR3 sequence: CASSLGSGRRNEQFF. DNA of the CDR3: TGTGCCAGCAGCCTTGGGAGTGGGAGGCGCAATGAGCAGTTCTTC.

Ten or more counts support this clonotype. The chain uses TRBV7-6 and TRBJ2-1; 11 bases are shared with TRBD2. The CDR3 runs to 18 residues. Losses at the gene ends were 4 bases for V and 0 bases for J; bases not matched to a gene: 8. Looked up from germline, CDR1 is SGHVS and CDR2 is FNYEAQ. The CDR3 DNA reads as TGTGCCAGCAGCTCCCGACTAGCGGGGAAAAGCTCCTACAATGAGCAGTTCTTC. This gives the protein CASSSRLAGKSSYNEQFF.

This clonotype turned up a few times. V usage is TRBV3-2 and J usage is TRBJ1-5; the table calls TRBD1, which could not be checked here. TRBV3-2 is classified as a pseudogene. There are 15 residues in the CDR3. CDR3 residues: CASSQVVRGNQPQHF. CDR3 nucleotides: TGTGCCAGCAGCCAAGTTGTAAGGGGTAATCAGCCCCAGCATTTT.

This clonotype showed up many times. The chain combines TRBV5-1 with TRBJ2-1; TRBD2 matches 7 bases. CDR3 length: 15 amino acids. The germline gives CDR1 SGHRS, CDR2 YFSETQ. The V segment lost 0 bases and the J segment 9 bases; nucleotides outside the gene matches: 9. The CDR3 bases are TGCGCCAGCAGCTTGGTGACTAGCTCCACGGGTGAGCAGTTCTTC. This encodes CASSLVTSSTGEQFF. The full variable domain, rest sourced from reference TRBV5-1 and TRBJ2-1, is KAGVTQTPRYLIKTRGQQVTLSCSPISGHRSVSWYQQTPGQGLQFLFEYFSETQRNKGNFPGRFSGRQFSNSRSEMNVSTLELGDSALYLCASSLVTSSTGEQFFGPGTRLTVL.

The V gene is TRBV12-3 or TRBV12-4, the J gene TRBJ1-1; tentative D call: TRBD1 (5 bases). V lost 6 bases and J 0 bases, leaving 8 bases between the germline ends. The CDR3 spans 13 residues. The CDR3 DNA reads as TGTGCCAGCAGAGACAGCTTGAACACTGAAGCTTTCTTT. This translates into CASRDSLNTEAFF.

The V gene is TRBV27, the J gene TRBJ1-6, with a weak D call TRBD1 (5 bases). Trimming removed 7 bases at V and 7 bases at J, with 14 bases between. The CDR3 totals 14 residues. The V gene's germline CDR1 is MNHEY and CDR2 SMNVEV (reference sequence). The CDR3 DNA reads TGTGCCAGCACCTCGGGACGGCCCAATTCACCCCTCCACTTT. Translating gives CASTSGRPNSPLHF.

This clonotype has a handful of counts. The V gene is TRBV5-6, the J gene TRBJ2-7, with 11 bases that match TRBD1. Germline values: CDR1 SGHDT, CDR2 YYEEEE. The CDR3 is made up of 17 amino acids. The V and J ends lost 0 bases and 4 bases, in that order; junction bases with no gene match: 9. CDR3 amino acids: CASSLGSGTGGSYEQYF. DNA of the CDR3: TGTGCCAGCAGCTTGGGGTCCGGGACAGGGGGATCATACGAGCAGTACTTC.

This clonotype has only a few counts. V and J are TRBV3-1 and TRBJ2-7; 7 bases fit TRBD1. This CDR3 has 14 amino acids. V dropped 3 bases and J dropped 5; count of bases not matched to a gene: 7. Germline assignment: CDR1 LGHDT and CDR2 YNNKEL (reference sequence). The CDR3 DNA sequence: TGTGCCAGCAGCCACGGGACAGTCCGCAACGAGCAGTACTTC. Translating gives CASSHGTVRNEQYF.

V is TRBV10-3 and J is TRBJ2-5; D unresolved. V was shortened by 4 bases and J by 2 bases, with 8 bases between the two germline ends. CDR3 length: 13 residues. Germline assignment: CDR1 ENHRY and CDR2 SYGVKD. For the CDR3, the DNA is TGTGCCATCAGTGGAGCCCAGCAAGAGACCCAGTACTTC. Translation gives CAISGAQQETQYF.

This clonotype was detected a few times. The chain has TRBV6-5 and TRBJ2-1, with 11 bases lining up with TRBD2. Germline-derived CDR1 and CDR2 are MNHEY and SVGAGI. Unmatched junction bases numbered 4, after V lost 7 bases and J lost 2 bases. The CDR3 totals 15 residues. CDR3: CASKRLAGPYNEQFF. The CDR3 coding sequence is TGTGCCAGCAAGAGACTAGCGGGACCCTACAATGAGCAGTTCTTC.

This clonotype has a handful of counts. The chain links TRBV20-1 to TRBJ1-4; weak D call: TRBD1 (5 bases). CDR3 length: 15 residues. V lost 0 bases, J lost 10 bases, and 18 bases lay in between. Germline V lookup: CDR1 DFQATT, CDR2 SNEGSKA (reference sequence). The CDR3, as DNA: TGCAGTGCTAGAGATTCGGGGGGGTCTGATGGAAAACTGTTTTTT. This translates into CSARDSGGSDGKLFF.

This clonotype has a handful of counts. The rearrangement joins TRBV6-2 or TRBV6-3 to TRBJ2-7, with D possibly being TRBD1 or TRBD2 (5 bases each). This CDR3 comprises 13 residues. V lost 5 bases, J lost 2 bases, and 10 bases lay in between. Germline V CDR1 and CDR2: MNHEY, SVGEGT. CDR3 protein: CASSGTITYEQYF. As DNA, the CDR3 is TGTGCCAGCAGTGGGACGATAACCTACGAGCAGTACTTC.

This clonotype was counted only a few times. The chain uses TRBV6-6 and TRBJ1-1; D unresolved. CDR3 size: 17 residues. Germline CDR1 and CDR2: MNHNY and SVGAGI (reference sequence). Trimming removed 2 bases at V and 2 bases at J, with 18 bases between. The CDR3 DNA reads TGTGCCAGCAGTTACAACGCGTATAGTCGGAGTAACACTGAAGCTTTCTTT. Translation gives CASSYNAYSRSNTEAFF.

This clonotype was found a few times. The rearrangement uses TRBV12-3 or TRBV12-4 and TRBJ1-3; maybe TRBD1 (5 bases). Between the trimmed V and J ends, which lost 2 bases and 0 bases, there was a span of 14 bases. The CDR3 sequence is 17 residues long. CDR3 bases: TGTGCCAGCAGTTTAAGGGCCAGGGAACGCTCTGGAAACACCATATATTTT. Protein sequence: CASSLRARERSGNTIYF.

This clonotype showed up just a few times. The V gene is TRBV3-1, the J gene TRBJ2-1; 11 bases map to TRBD1. This CDR3 is 16 amino acids long. The germline V gene has CDR1 LGHDT and CDR2 YNNKEL (reference sequence). V lost 1 base and J lost 6; bases outside the gene matches: 5. In DNA form, the CDR3 reads TGTGCCAGCAGCCAAGGGTATGGGACAGGGGGCAATGAGCAGTTCTTC. This sequence encodes CASSQGYGTGGNEQFF.

V gene TRBV7-9 combines with J gene TRBJ2-7, with TRBD1 matching over 8 bases. The junction had 5 bases not matched to a gene; V was cut back by 3 bases and J by 4 bases. CDR3 length equals 14 residues. Germline V gene data show CDR1 as SEHNR and CDR2 as FQNEAQ (reference sequence). Here the CDR3 reads CASSFGTGIYEQYF. The CDR3 region has the DNA TGTGCCAGCAGCTTTGGGACAGGAATATACGAGCAGTACTTC.

The CDR3 region is CASSSGLAGGTPLETQYF. The CDR3 DNA reads TGTGCCAGCAGTTCGGGACTAGCGGGGGGCACGCCTTTGGAGACCCAGTACTTC. This chain joins TRBV12-3 or TRBV12-4 and TRBJ2-5; TRBD2 matches at 15 bases. CDR3 length: 18 amino acids. J lost 5 bases, V lost 4 bases, and 11 bases had no gene match.

This clonotype turned up a few times. V gene TRBV5-1 combines with J gene TRBJ2-5; tentatively, D is TRBD2 (6 bases). Trimming left V 1 base short and J 3 bases short, with 13 bases between. In germline, CDR1 is SGHRS, CDR2 YFSETQ. CDR3 size: 15 residues. The CDR3 DNA sequence: TGCGCCAGCAGCTTGCGGGGGTCGGGAAAAGAGACCCAGTACTTC. Amino acid sequence: CASSLRGSGKETQYF.

This clonotype showed up just a few times. The chain joins TRBV2 to TRBJ1-5, with D possibly matching TRBD1 (5 bases). Germline CDR1 and CDR2: SNHLY and FYNNEI. Trimming stripped 6 bases from V and 2 bases from J, with 11 bases between. The CDR3 length is 14 residues. The CDR3 here is CASRPDSRNQPQHF. The DNA of the CDR3 is TGTGCCAGCAGACCCGACAGCCGCAATCAGCCCCAGCATTTT.

This clonotype has more than one count but fewer than ten. This chain links TRBV2 with TRBJ2-5, with 7 nucleotides matching TRBD1. V was pared by 3 bases and J by 4 bases, with 5 bases of the junction left unmatched. This CDR3 comprises 14 residues. Germline CDR1 and CDR2: SNHLY and FYNNEI. The CDR3 sequence: CASSDGQVGETQYF. The CDR3, as DNA: TGTGCCAGCAGTGATGGACAGGTTGGAGAGACCCAGTACTTC.

The chain couples TRBV18 to TRBJ2-1, with TRBD1 matching over 11 bases. Germline V CDR1 and CDR2: KGHSH, LQKENI. V gave up 0 bases and J gave up 7 bases; unmatched junction bases: 2. The length of the CDR3 is 15 residues. Written as DNA, the CDR3 is TGTGCCAGCTCACCACCGGACAGGGGGCGGAATGAGCAGTTCTTC. Translation: CASSPPDRGRNEQFF.

The chain links TRBV24-1 to TRBJ2-2; maybe TRBD2 (6 bases). The germline CDR1 and CDR2 sequences are KGHDR and SFDVKD. Trimming cost V 10 bases and J 4 bases, with 15 bases left between them. This CDR3 is 14 amino acids long. CDR3 sequence: CATATVGGTGELFF. The CDR3 region has the DNA TGTGCCACTGCTACTGTGGGGGGCACCGGGGAGCTGTTTTTT.

The genes are TRBV4-3 and TRBJ2-3; 8 positions agree with TRBD2. The V gene end was trimmed by 0 bases and the J gene end by 3 bases; junction bases not matched to a gene: 8. Per germline, CDR1 LGHNA and CDR2 YSLEER. CDR3 length: 17 residues. The CDR3 reads CASSQEAAGVVTDTQYF. CDR3 bases: TGCGCCAGCAGCCAAGAAGCAGCGGGAGTCGTGACAGATACGCAGTATTTT.

This clonotype appeared a few times. The gene calls are TRBV20-1 and TRBJ2-3; D is perhaps TRBD1 or TRBD2 (5 bases each). This CDR3 is 15 amino acids long. V lost 2 bases to trimming and J lost 0 bases, with 12 bases between them. Germline-derived CDR1 and CDR2 are DFQATT and SNEGSKA (reference sequence). CDR3 DNA: TGCAGTGCTAGACGGGGCGGAACTAGCACAGATACGCAGTATTTT. It translates to CSARRGGTSTDTQYF.

The rearrangement joins TRBV2 to TRBJ2-7; D is possibly TRBD1 (6 bases). The CDR3 runs to 14 residues. In germline, CDR1 is SNHLY, CDR2 FYNNEI. The V gene lost 2 bases and the J gene lost 9 bases, with 17 bases spanning the gap. This chain's CDR3 is CASSETGSLRAQYF. CDR3 in DNA: TGTGCCAGCAGTGAAACAGGGAGTTTGCGAGCGCAGTACTTC. Full variable domain (remainder filled in from reference TRBV2 and TRBJ2-7): EPEVTQTPSHQVTQMGQEVILRCVPISNHLYFYWYRQILGQKVEFLVSFYNNEISEKSEIFDDQFSVERPDGSNFTLKIRSTKLEDSAMYFCASSETGSLRAQYFGPGTRLTVT.

The chain is built from TRBV12-3 or TRBV12-4 and TRBJ1-1; maybe TRBD1 (5 bases). The V gene lost 4 bases and the J gene lost 4 bases, with 19 bases spanning the gap. The CDR3 contains 16 residues. The CDR3 is CASSSIGPGTGTEAFF. Here the CDR3 DNA reads TGTGCCAGCAGTTCTATCGGGCCGGGGACGGGCACTGAAGCTTTCTTT.